The rows below give T cell receptor beta chains drawn from one sample of a study of patients and donors after allogeneic stem cell transplantation. TCRdb re-called the RT-PCR reads through MiXCR, storing one row per CDR3 protein. In the table there are 15,000 to 20,000 distinct CDR3 sequences, approximately 25% of which are singletons. Sequencing was carried out using blood, either unsorted or a sorted T cell fraction (not recorded which). The receptors derive from a human donor who was either an allogeneic HSCT recipient or a stem cell or donor lymphocyte infusion donor (not recorded which). It is not recorded whose cells these are; they may come from a transplant donor. Both conserved end residues are part of each CDR3. Expanded clones are given a class, and other clones once, few, many or no size at all.

J: TRBJ1-5; V: TRBV19; size: -; CDR3: CASTGDRANQPQHF
J: TRBJ2-7; V: TRBV7-2; size: few; CDR3: CASSLSREQYF
J: TRBJ1-1; V: TRBV10-3; size: medium-sized; CDR3: CAIKRGLNTEAFF
J: TRBJ1-5; V: TRBV6-1; size: few; CDR3: CASTPPGVTGHQPQHF
J: TRBJ2-3; V: TRBV12-3/TRBV12-4; size: -; CDR3: CASSRGGAWGGQYF
J: TRBJ2-3; V: TRBV2; size: -; CDR3: CASSVTSGGADTQYF
J: TRBJ1-2; V: TRBV29-1; size: medium-sized; CDR3: CSVLSSPTGRSGYTF
J: TRBJ1-1; V: TRBV3-1; size: many; CDR3: CASSPPDGYTEAFF
J: TRBJ1-6; V: TRBV6-6; size: -; CDR3: CASSYRRGEGSPLHF
J: TRBJ1-1; V: TRBV7-9; size: -; CDR3: CASSIRRGNTEAFF
J: TRBJ1-6; V: TRBV5-1; size: -; CDR3: CASSLGQGNSPLHF
J: TRBJ1-3; V: TRBV12-3/TRBV12-4; size: -; CDR3: CASSLSGGRGGNTIYF
J: TRBJ1-5; V: TRBV5-1; size: medium-sized; CDR3: CASSPLGTAYSNQPQHF
J: TRBJ1-1; V: TRBV7-3; size: -; CDR3: CASSLIGRYTEAFF
J: TRBJ1-4; V: TRBV28; size: -; CDR3: CASQGEGSHEKLFF
J: TRBJ1-5; V: TRBV6-5; size: few; CDR3: CASSYSLTQPQHF
J: TRBJ1-1; V: TRBV4-1; size: few; CDR3: CASSQDDVLDTEAFF
J: TRBJ1-2; V: TRBV6-5; size: -; CDR3: CASGQPFNYGYTF
J: TRBJ2-3; V: TRBV28; size: -; CDR3: CASSGVFSTDTQYF
J: TRBJ2-5; V: TRBV12-3/TRBV12-4; size: many; CDR3: CASSFPGSAQYF
J: TRBJ2-7; V: TRBV10-3; size: -; CDR3: CAINSGTGRYEQYF
J: TRBJ1-1; V: TRBV24-1; size: -; CDR3: CATSETGFTEAFF
J: TRBJ1-5; V: TRBV2; size: few; CDR3: CASTETWGAWQPQHF
J: TRBJ1-6; V: TRBV12-3/TRBV12-4; size: -; CDR3: CASSLSSQDPYNSPLHF
J: TRBJ2-3; V: TRBV29-1; size: few; CDR3: CSVVYGDTQYF
J: TRBJ1-5; V: TRBV19; size: few; CDR3: CASSHGGLQPQHF
J: TRBJ2-7; V: TRBV20-1; size: -; CDR3: CSASYRGTYEQYF
J: TRBJ1-2; V: TRBV10-3; size: -; CDR3: CAISESRSNYGYTF
J: TRBJ1-5; V: TRBV6-6; size: few; CDR3: CASSYESQPQHF